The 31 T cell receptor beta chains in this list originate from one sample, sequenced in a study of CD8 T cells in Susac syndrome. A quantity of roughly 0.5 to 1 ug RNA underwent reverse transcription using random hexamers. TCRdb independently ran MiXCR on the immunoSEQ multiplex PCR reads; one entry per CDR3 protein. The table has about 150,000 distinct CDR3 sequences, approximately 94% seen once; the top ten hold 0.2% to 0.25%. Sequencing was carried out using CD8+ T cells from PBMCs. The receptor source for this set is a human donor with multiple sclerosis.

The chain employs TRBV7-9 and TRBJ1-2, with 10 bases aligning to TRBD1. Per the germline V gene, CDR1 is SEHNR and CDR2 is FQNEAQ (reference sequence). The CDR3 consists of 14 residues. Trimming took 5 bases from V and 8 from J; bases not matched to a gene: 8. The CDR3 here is CASSPPGTGEGYTF. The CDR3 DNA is TGTGCCAGCAGCCCCCCCGGGACAGGGGAGGGCTACACCTTC. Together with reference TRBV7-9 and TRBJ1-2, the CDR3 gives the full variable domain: DTGVSQNPRHKITKRGQNVTFRCDPISEHNRLYWYRQTLGQGPEFLTYFQNEAQLEKSRLLSDRFSAERPKGSFSTLEIQRTEQGDSAMYLCASSPPGTGEGYTFGSGTRLTVV.

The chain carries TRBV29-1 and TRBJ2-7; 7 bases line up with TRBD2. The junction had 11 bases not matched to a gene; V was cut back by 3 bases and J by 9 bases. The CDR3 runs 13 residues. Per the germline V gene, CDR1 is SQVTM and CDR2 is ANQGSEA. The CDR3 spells CSVERSRGGGQYF. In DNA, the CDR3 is TGCAGCGTTGAGCGATCCCGCGGCGGGGGGCAGTACTTC.

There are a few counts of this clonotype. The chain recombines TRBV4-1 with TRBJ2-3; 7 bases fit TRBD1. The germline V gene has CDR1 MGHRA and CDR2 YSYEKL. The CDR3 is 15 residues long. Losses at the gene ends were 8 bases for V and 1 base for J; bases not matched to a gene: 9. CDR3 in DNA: TGCGCCAGCGCGGAAGGGCAGGGGGGCACAGATACGCAGTATTTT. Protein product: CASAEGQGGTDTQYF.

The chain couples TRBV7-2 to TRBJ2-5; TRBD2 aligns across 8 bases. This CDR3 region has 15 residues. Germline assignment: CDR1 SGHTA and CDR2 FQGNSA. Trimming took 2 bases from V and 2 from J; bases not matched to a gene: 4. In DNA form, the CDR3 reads TGTGCCAGCAGCTTATCGCGGGGGGAACAAGAGACCCAGTACTTC. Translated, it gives CASSLSRGEQETQYF.

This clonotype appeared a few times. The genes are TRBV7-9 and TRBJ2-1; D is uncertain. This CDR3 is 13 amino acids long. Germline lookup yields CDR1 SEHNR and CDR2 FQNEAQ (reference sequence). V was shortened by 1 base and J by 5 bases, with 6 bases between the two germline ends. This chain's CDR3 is CASSLVGHNEQFF. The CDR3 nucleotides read TGTGCCAGCAGCTTAGTCGGCCACAATGAGCAGTTCTTC.

The DNA of the CDR3 is TGTGCCAGCAGCGTGGACAATCAGCCCCAGCATTTT. The encoded protein is CASSVDNQPQHF. V and J are TRBV5-6 and TRBJ1-5; D uncertain. CDR1 SGHDT and CDR2 YYEEEE come from the germline V gene. The CDR3 spans 12 residues. The germline V and J ends were trimmed by 4 bases and 3 bases, with 5 bases remaining between them. Full variable domain (missing parts from reference TRBV5-6 and TRBJ1-5): DAGVTQSPTHLIKTRGQQVTLRCSPKSGHDTVSWYQQALGQGPQFIFQYYEEEERQRGNFPDRFSGHQFPNYSSELNVNALLLGDSALYLCASSVDNQPQHFGDGTRLSIL.

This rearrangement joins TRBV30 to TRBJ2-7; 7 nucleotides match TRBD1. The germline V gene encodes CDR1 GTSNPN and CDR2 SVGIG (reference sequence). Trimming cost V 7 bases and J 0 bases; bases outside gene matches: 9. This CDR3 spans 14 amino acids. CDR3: CASIDRDISYEQYF. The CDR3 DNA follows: TGTGCCTCGATAGACAGGGACATCTCCTACGAGCAGTACTTC.

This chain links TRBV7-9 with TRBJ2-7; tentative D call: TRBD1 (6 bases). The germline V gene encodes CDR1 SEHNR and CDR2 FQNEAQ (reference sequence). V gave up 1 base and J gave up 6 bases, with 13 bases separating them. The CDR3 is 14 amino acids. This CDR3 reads CASSLGGTRLEQYF. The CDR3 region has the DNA TGTGCCAGCAGCTTAGGGGGGACAAGGCTCGAGCAGTACTTC.

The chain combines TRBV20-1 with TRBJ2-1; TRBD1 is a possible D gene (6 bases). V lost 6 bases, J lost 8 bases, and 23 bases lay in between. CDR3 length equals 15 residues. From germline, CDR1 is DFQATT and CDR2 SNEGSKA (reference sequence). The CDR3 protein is CSATWGPGFMDEQFF. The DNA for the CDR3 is TGCAGTGCCACCTGGGGGCCGGGGTTTATGGATGAGCAGTTCTTC.

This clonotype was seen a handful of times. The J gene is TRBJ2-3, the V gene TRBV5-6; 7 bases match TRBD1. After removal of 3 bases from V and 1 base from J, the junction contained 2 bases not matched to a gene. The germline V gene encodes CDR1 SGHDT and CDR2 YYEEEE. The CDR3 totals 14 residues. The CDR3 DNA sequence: TGTGCCAGCAGCTCCGGGACAGGCACAGATACGCAGTATTTT. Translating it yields CASSSGTGTDTQYF.

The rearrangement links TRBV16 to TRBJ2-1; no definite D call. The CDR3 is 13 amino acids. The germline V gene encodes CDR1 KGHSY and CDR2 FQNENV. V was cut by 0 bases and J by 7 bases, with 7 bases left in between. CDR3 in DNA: TGTGCCAGCAGCCAATCTTCGGGTAATGAGCAGTTCTTC. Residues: CASSQSSGNEQFF.

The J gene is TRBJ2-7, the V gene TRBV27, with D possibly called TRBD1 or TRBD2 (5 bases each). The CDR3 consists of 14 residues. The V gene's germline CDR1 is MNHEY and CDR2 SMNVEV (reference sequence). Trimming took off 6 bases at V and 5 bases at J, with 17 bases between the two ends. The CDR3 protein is CASSLPGALNEQYF. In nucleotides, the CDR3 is TGTGCCAGCAGCTTACCCGGGGCCCTCAACGAGCAGTACTTC.

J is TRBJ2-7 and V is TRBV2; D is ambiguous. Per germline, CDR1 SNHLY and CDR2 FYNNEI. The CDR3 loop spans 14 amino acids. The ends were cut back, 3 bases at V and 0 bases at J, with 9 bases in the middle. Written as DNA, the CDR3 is TGTGCCAGCAGTGATGGGCCCGACTCCTACGAGCAGTACTTC. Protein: CASSDGPDSYEQYF.

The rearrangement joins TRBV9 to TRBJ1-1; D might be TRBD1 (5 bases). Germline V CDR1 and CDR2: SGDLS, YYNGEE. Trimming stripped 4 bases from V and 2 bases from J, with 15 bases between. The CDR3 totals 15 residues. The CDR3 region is CASSPWGPFNTEAFF. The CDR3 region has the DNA TGTGCCAGCAGCCCGTGGGGACCGTTTAACACTGAAGCTTTCTTT. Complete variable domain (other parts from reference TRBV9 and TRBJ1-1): DSGVTQTPKHLITATGQRVTLRCSPRSGDLSVYWYQQSLDQGLQFLIQYYNGEERAKGNILERFSAQQFPDLHSELNLSSLELGDSALYFCASSPWGPFNTEAFFGQGTRLTVV.

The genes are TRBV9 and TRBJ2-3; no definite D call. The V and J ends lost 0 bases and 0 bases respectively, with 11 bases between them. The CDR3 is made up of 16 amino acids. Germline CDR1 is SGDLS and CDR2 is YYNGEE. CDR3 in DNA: TGTGCCAGCAGCGTAGCCGGACGCGAAAGCACAGATACGCAGTATTTT. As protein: CASSVAGRESTDTQYF.

The CDR3 loop is CASSLGRGLDEQYF. The DNA for the CDR3 is TGTGCCAGCAGCTTGGGCAGGGGGCTGGACGAGCAGTACTTC. V gene TRBV13 combines with J gene TRBJ2-7, with 8 bases lining up with TRBD1. Germline assignment: CDR1 PRHDT and CDR2 FYEKMQ (reference sequence). V lost 3 bases and J lost 5; bases outside the gene matches: 6. The CDR3 consists of 14 residues.

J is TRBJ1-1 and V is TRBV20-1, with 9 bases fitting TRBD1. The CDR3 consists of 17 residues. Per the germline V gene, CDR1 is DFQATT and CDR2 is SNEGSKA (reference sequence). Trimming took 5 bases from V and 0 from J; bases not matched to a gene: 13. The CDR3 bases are TGCAGTGCTTTACCGGGACAGGGCGAAACCATGAACACTGAAGCTTTCTTT. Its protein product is CSALPGQGETMNTEAFF.

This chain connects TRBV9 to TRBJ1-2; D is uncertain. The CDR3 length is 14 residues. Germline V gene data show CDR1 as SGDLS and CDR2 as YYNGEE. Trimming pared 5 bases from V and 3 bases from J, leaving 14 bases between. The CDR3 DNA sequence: TGTGCCAGCAGTCCCGGTCCCGATTACTATGGCTACACCTTC. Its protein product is CASSPGPDYYGYTF. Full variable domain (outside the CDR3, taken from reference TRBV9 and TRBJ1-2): DSGVTQTPKHLITATGQRVTLRCSPRSGDLSVYWYQQSLDQGLQFLIQYYNGEERAKGNILERFSAQQFPDLHSELNLSSLELGDSALYFCASSPGPDYYGYTFGSGTRLTVV.

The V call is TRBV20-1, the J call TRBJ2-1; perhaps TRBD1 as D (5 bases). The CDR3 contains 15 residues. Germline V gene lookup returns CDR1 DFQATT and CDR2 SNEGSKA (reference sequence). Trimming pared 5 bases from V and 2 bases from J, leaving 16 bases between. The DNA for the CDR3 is TGCAGTGCTTTTAGCAGGGCTGATGCCTACAATGAGCAGTTCTTC. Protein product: CSAFSRADAYNEQFF.

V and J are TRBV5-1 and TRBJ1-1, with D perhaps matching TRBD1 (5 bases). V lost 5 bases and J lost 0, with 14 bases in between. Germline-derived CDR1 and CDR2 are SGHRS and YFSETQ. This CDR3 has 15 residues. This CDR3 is CASSLRTRMNTEAFF. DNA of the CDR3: TGCGCCAGCAGTCTGAGGACAAGGATGAACACTGAAGCTTTCTTT.

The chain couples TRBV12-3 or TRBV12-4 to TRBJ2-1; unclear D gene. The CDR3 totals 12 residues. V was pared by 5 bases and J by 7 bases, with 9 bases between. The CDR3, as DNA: TGTGCCAGCAGTCCCACGAGGAATGAGCAGTTCTTC. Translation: CASSPTRNEQFF.

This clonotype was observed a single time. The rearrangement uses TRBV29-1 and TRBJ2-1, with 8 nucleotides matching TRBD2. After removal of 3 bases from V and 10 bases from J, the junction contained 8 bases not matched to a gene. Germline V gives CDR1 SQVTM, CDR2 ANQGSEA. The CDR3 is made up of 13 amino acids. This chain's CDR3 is CSVEGAGGTEQFF. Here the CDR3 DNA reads TGCAGCGTTGAGGGGGCGGGGGGCACCGAGCAGTTCTTC.

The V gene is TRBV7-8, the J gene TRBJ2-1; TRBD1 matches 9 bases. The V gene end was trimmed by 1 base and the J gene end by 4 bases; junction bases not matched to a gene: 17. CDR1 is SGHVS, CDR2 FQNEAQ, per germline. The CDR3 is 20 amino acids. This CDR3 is CASSLVIGVVGTGPYNEQFF. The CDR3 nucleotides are TGTGCCAGCAGCTTAGTAATAGGCGTGGTTGGGACAGGGCCTTACAATGAGCAGTTCTTC. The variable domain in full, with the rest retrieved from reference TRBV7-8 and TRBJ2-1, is GAGVSQSPRYKVAKRGQDVALRCDPISGHVSLFWYQQALGQGPEFLTYFQNEAQLDKSGLPSDRFFAERPEGSVSTLKIQRTQQEDSAVYLCASSLVIGVVGTGPYNEQFFGPGTRLTVL.

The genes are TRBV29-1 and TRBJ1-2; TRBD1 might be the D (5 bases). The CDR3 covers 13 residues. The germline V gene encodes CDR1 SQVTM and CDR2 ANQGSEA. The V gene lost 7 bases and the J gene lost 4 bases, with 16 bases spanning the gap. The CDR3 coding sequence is TGCAGCGACGGGGACGGGGCTATCTATGGCTACACCTTC. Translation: CSDGDGAIYGYTF.

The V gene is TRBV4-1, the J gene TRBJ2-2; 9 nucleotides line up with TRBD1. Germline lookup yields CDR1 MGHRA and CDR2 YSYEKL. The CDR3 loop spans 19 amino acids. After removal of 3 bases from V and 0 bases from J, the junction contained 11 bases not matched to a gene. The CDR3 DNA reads TGCGCCAGCAGCCACCTGGGGCTCGGGACAGGGACGAACACCGGGGAGCTGTTTTTT. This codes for CASSHLGLGTGTNTGELFF.

Here the CDR3 reads CASSPPGLEARETQYF. The DNA for the CDR3 is TGTGCCAGCAGTCCTCCGGGACTAGAGGCCAGGGAGACCCAGTACTTC. The chain has TRBV28 and TRBJ2-5; TRBD2 matches 8 bases. V was pared by 5 bases and J by 5 bases, with 13 bases of the junction left unmatched. This CDR3 has 16 residues. The germline CDR1 and CDR2 sequences are MDHEN and SYDVKM.

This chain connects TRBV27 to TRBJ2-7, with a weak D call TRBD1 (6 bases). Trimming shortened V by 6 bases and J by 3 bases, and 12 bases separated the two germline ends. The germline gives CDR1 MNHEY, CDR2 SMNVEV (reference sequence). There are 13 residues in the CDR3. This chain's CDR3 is CASRGLRGYEQYF. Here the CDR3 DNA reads TGTGCCAGCAGGGGCCTCAGGGGCTACGAGCAGTACTTC.

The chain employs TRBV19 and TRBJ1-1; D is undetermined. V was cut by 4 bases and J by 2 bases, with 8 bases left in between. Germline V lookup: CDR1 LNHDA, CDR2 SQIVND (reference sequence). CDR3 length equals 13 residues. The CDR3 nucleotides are TGTGCCAGTAGTAGCAACGCTAACACTGAAGCTTTCTTT. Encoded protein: CASSSNANTEAFF. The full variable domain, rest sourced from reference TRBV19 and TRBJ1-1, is DGGITQSPKYLFRKEGQNVTLSCEQNLNHDAMYWYRQDPGQGLRLIYYSQIVNDFQKGDIAEGYSVSREKKESFPLTVTSAQKNPTAFYLCASSSNANTEAFFGQGTRLTVV.

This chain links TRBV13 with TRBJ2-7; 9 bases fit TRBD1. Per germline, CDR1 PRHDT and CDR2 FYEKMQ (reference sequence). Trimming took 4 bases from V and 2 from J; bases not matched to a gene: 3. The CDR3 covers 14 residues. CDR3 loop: CASSSQGAAYEQYF. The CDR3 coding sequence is TGTGCCAGCAGCTCACAGGGGGCCGCCTACGAGCAGTACTTC.

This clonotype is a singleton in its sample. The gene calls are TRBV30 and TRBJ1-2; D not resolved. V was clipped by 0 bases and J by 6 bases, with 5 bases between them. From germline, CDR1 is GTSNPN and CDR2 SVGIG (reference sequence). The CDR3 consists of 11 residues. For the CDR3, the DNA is TGTGCCTGGAGTGTACGGGATGGCTACACCTTC. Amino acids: CAWSVRDGYTF.

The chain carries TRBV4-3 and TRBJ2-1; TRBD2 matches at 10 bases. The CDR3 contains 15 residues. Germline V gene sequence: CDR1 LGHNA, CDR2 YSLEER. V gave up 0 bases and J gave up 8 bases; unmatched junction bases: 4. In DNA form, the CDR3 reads TGCGCCAGCAGCCAAGATGGAACTAGCGGGGATGAGCAGTTCTTC. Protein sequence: CASSQDGTSGDEQFF.